These 29 T cell receptor beta chains were all obtained from the same sample, sequenced in a study of cytomegalovirus exposure and HLA in healthy donors. With 60 Vbeta and 13 Jbeta primers, the PCR was carried out. Generated by immunoSEQ multiplex PCR, the TCRdb table keeps only in-frame clones and is missing some. In the table there are 130,000 or so clones, roughly 79% of which are singletons. Sequences were obtained from PBMCs. These receptors came from a woman aged 40 to 50 in good health and CMV-seronegative.

The chain carries TRBV18 and TRBJ1-2, with a weak D call TRBD1 (5 bases). Germline V gene data show CDR1 as KGHSH and CDR2 as LQKENI. V was pared by 2 bases and J by 1 base, with 11 bases between. The CDR3 length is 15 residues. CDR3 in amino acids: CASSPSGGNNYGYTF. As DNA, the CDR3 is TGTGCCAGCTCACCATCGGGGGGGAATAACTATGGCTACACCTTC.

Comments on this clone: Different DNA sequences within this sample yield the same CDR3. The J gene is TRBJ2-1, the V gene TRBV25-1, with 8 nucleotides matching TRBD1. Looked up from germline, CDR1 is MGHDK and CDR2 is SYGVNS. The junction had 4 bases not matched to a gene; V was cut back by 4 bases and J by 2 bases. There are 15 residues in the CDR3. The CDR3 reads CASSVTGGPYNEQFF. For the CDR3, the DNA is TGTGCCAGCAGTGTCACAGGGGGGCCCTACAATGAGCAGTTCTTC.

This clone was seen more than once but under ten times. V usage is TRBV7-6 and J usage is TRBJ2-5; TRBD2 matches 7 bases. CDR1 and CDR2 (germline): SGHVS, FNYEAQ. V was pared by 5 bases and J by 4 bases, with 7 bases of the junction left unmatched. The CDR3 totals 14 residues. This CDR3 reads CASSRSGAGETQYF. CDR3 nucleotides: TGTGCCAGCAGCCGAAGCGGGGCGGGAGAGACCCAGTACTTC. The whole variable domain, remainder taken from reference TRBV7-6 and TRBJ2-5, is GAGVSQSPRYKVTKRGQDVALRCDPISGHVSLYWYRQALGQGPEFLTYFNYEAQQDKSGLPNDRFSAERPEGSISTLTIQRTEQRDSAMYRCASSRSGAGETQYFGPGTRLLVL.

V usage is TRBV5-1 and J usage is TRBJ1-6, with TRBD1 matching 8 bases. Unmatched junction bases numbered 3, after V lost 2 bases and J lost 5 bases. This CDR3 is built from 15 residues. Germline V gives CDR1 SGHRS, CDR2 YFSETQ. The CDR3 DNA reads as TGCGCCAGCAGCTTCGTACAGGGGGATAATTCACCCCTCCACTTT. Translating gives CASSFVQGDNSPLHF.

This chain joins TRBV5-1 and TRBJ2-7, with 7 bases fitting TRBD2. This CDR3 spans 14 amino acids. Germline assignment: CDR1 SGHRS and CDR2 YFSETQ. J was trimmed by 2 bases and V by 5 bases; bases with no gene match: 7. CDR3 protein: CASSGGGMTYEQYF. CDR3 coding DNA: TGCGCCAGCAGTGGGGGAGGGATGACCTACGAGCAGTACTTC.

The CDR3 DNA reads as TGTGCCAGCTCACCACAAGACAGGGCATCTGAAGCTTTCTTT. It translates to CASSPQDRASEAFF. The chain is built from TRBV18 and TRBJ1-1; 7 nucleotides align to TRBD1. This CDR3 spans 14 amino acids. Per germline, CDR1 KGHSH and CDR2 LQKENI. V lost 1 base and J lost 6; bases outside the gene matches: 5.

This clone appeared a few times. The chain carries TRBV19 and TRBJ1-2, with TRBD1 identical over 8 bases. The CDR3 contains 13 residues. J lost 5 bases, V lost 6 bases, and 5 bases had no gene match. The V gene's germline CDR1 is LNHDA and CDR2 SQIVND (reference sequence). The CDR3 DNA reads as TGTGCCAGTAGCCGGGACAGGCCATATGGCTACACCTTC. Protein: CASSRDRPYGYTF.

To note about this clone: The same CDR3 arises from other DNA sequences in this sample as well. This chain joins TRBV5-6 and TRBJ2-3; D remains unclear. Trimming took off 1 base at V and 1 base at J, with 4 bases between the two ends. This CDR3 is built from 13 residues. Germline V lookup: CDR1 SGHDT, CDR2 YYEEEE. In nucleotides, the CDR3 is TGTGCCAGCAGCTTGTCTGGCACAGATACGCAGTATTTT. The encoded protein is CASSLSGTDTQYF.

This chain uses TRBV19 with TRBJ2-7; 12 nucleotides match TRBD2. V shed 6 bases, J shed 0 bases, and the junction held 6 bases outside the gene matches. Germline lookup yields CDR1 LNHDA and CDR2 SQIVND (reference sequence). The CDR3 has 16 residues. The DNA for the CDR3 is TGTGCCAGTAGCCGACTAGCGGGGGCCGTCTCCTACGAGCAGTACTTC. Translating it yields CASSRLAGAVSYEQYF.

This clone was observed once. The rearrangement uses TRBV19 and TRBJ1-4; D gene ambiguous. The CDR3 extends over 15 amino acids. Germline CDR1 reads LNHDA; CDR2 reads SQIVND (reference sequence). The V end lost 5 bases, the J end lost 5 bases, and 15 bases lay between the germline ends. The CDR3 coding sequence is TGTGCCAGTAGTCCTATGCGGGATTACAATGAAAAACTGTTTTTT. It encodes CASSPMRDYNEKLFF.

The gene calls are TRBV5-1 and TRBJ2-2; D unresolved. V lost 0 bases to trimming and J lost 6 bases, with 6 bases between them. The CDR3 is 13 residues long. The germline V gene has CDR1 SGHRS and CDR2 YFSETQ. The CDR3 is CASSLGSAGELFF. The CDR3 nucleotides are TGCGCCAGCAGCTTGGGGTCGGCCGGGGAGCTGTTTTTT.

This chain uses TRBV30 with TRBJ1-3; D unresolved. The germline CDR1 and CDR2 sequences are GTSNPN and SVGIG (reference sequence). The ends were cut back, 6 bases at V and 1 base at J, with 13 bases in the middle. This CDR3 region has 14 residues. CDR3 bases: TGTGCCTGCCTGACAAGAATATCTGGAAACACCATATATTTT. Its translation: CACLTRISGNTIYF. Full variable domain (outside the CDR3, taken from reference TRBV30 and TRBJ1-3): SQTIHQWPATLVQPVGSPLSLECTVEGTSNPNLYWYRQAAGRGLQLLFYSVGIGQISSEVPQNLSASRPQDRQFILSSKKLLLSDSGFYLCACLTRISGNTIYFGEGSWLTVV.

The chain combines TRBV5-1 with TRBJ1-2; D might be TRBD1 (5 bases). This CDR3 comprises 14 residues. The V gene's germline CDR1 is SGHRS and CDR2 YFSETQ. V lost 0 bases, J lost 5 bases, and 11 bases lay in between. CDR3 bases: TGCGCCAGCAGCTTGGGCCAGGGAGGTTATGGCTACACCTTC. Protein sequence: CASSLGQGGYGYTF.

The rearrangement links TRBV5-4 to TRBJ2-7, with 12 bases lining up with TRBD2. V dropped 4 bases and J dropped 3; count of bases not matched to a gene: 5. CDR3 length: 15 residues. From germline, CDR1 is SGHNT and CDR2 YYREEE (reference sequence). CDR3 loop: CASSHRLAGDYEQYF. As DNA, the CDR3 is TGTGCCAGCAGCCATCGACTAGCGGGGGACTACGAGCAGTACTTC.

This sequence joins TRBV30 and TRBJ1-2; weak D call: TRBD1 (5 bases). Trimming cost V 4 bases and J 5 bases, with 14 bases left between them. This CDR3 is 13 amino acids long. Per the germline V gene, CDR1 is GTSNPN and CDR2 is SVGIG (reference sequence). The CDR3, as DNA: TGTGCCTGGAATCGGGGGATTAAATATGGCTACACCTTC. This gives the protein CAWNRGIKYGYTF. Combining the CDR3 with reference TRBV30 and TRBJ1-2 gives the whole variable domain SQTIHQWPATLVQPVGSPLSLECTVEGTSNPNLYWYRQAAGRGLQLLFYSVGIGQISSEVPQNLSASRPQDRQFILSSKKLLLSDSGFYLCAWNRGIKYGYTFGSGTRLTVV.

This rearrangement joins TRBV7-2 to TRBJ1-2, with 10 bases aligning to TRBD1. This CDR3 spans 14 amino acids. Germline CDR1 and CDR2: SGHTA and FQGNSA. V was pared by 5 bases and J by 5 bases, with 5 bases of the junction left unmatched. CDR3 sequence: CASSTRQGAYGYTF. CDR3 in DNA: TGTGCCAGCAGCACGCGACAGGGGGCGTATGGCTACACCTTC. The full variable domain, completed using reference TRBV7-2 and TRBJ1-2, is GAGVSQSPSNKVTEKGKDVELRCDPISGHTALYWYRQSLGQGLEFLIYFQGNSAPDKSGLPSDRFSAERTGGSVSTLTIQRTQQEDSAVYLCASSTRQGAYGYTFGSGTRLTVV.

This clone was detected once. CDR3 nucleotides: TGCGCCAGCAGCTTCGAGACAGCGAGCTCTGGGGCCAACGTCCTGACTTTC. This translates into CASSFETASSGANVLTF. The chain joins TRBV5-1 to TRBJ2-6; D may be TRBD1 (5 bases). Trimming left V 2 bases short and J 0 bases short, with 12 bases between. The V gene's germline CDR1 is SGHRS and CDR2 YFSETQ. This CDR3 comprises 17 residues.

The chain has TRBV5-1 and TRBJ1-2; possibly TRBD1 for D (5 bases). Germline V gene lookup returns CDR1 SGHRS and CDR2 YFSETQ. This CDR3 is 13 amino acids long. Trimming removed 0 bases at V and 8 bases at J, with 11 bases between. The CDR3 sequence is CASSLGQGEGYTF. In nucleotides, the CDR3 is TGCGCCAGCAGCTTGGGGCAGGGTGAAGGCTACACCTTC.

The gene calls are TRBV18 and TRBJ2-7; no clear D. CDR1 is KGHSH, CDR2 LQKENI, per germline. The germline V and J ends were trimmed by 3 bases and 5 bases, with 8 bases remaining between them. The CDR3 runs 12 residues. DNA for the CDR3: TGTGCCAGCTCACCCAGTCGTGACGAGCAGTACTTC. Translation gives CASSPSRDEQYF.

The rearrangement uses TRBV29-1 and TRBJ1-2, with D unclear. V was clipped by 4 bases and J by 8 bases, with 17 bases between them. This CDR3 region has 13 residues. Germline CDR1 SQVTM, CDR2 ANQGSEA. CDR3 DNA: TGCAGCGTTGCGCGGGGTAATAAGATGGGCTACACCTTC. Protein sequence: CSVARGNKMGYTF.

The genes are TRBV29-1 and TRBJ1-5, with D perhaps TRBD1 (6 bases). From germline, CDR1 is SQVTM and CDR2 ANQGSEA. The CDR3 has 13 amino acids. V lost 7 bases to trimming and J lost 0 bases, with 10 bases between them. CDR3 DNA: TGCAGCGCGACAGGTAATAGCAATCAGCCCCAGCATTTT. Protein sequence: CSATGNSNQPQHF.

The table lists this clone with a count of one. This chain joins TRBV28 and TRBJ1-2; 7 nucleotides agree with TRBD1. The CDR3 totals 15 residues. Germline trimming cut 6 bases from V and 7 bases from J; bases unmatched to any gene: 14. The germline V gene has CDR1 MDHEN and CDR2 SYDVKM. CDR3 loop: CASSLANDRVGGYTF. The CDR3 bases are TGTGCCAGCAGCCTTGCAAACGACAGGGTGGGTGGCTACACCTTC.

The chain carries TRBV10-3 and TRBJ2-5; 7 bases map to TRBD2. Germline V CDR1 and CDR2: ENHRY, SYGVKD. Trimming took 6 bases from V and 5 from J; bases not matched to a gene: 3. This CDR3 region has 12 residues. The CDR3 spells CAIRGLGETQYF. The CDR3 DNA reads as TGTGCCATCAGAGGACTAGGGGAGACCCAGTACTTC.

The chain combines TRBV4-1 with TRBJ2-7; TRBD1 might be the D (6 bases). Looked up from germline, CDR1 is MGHRA and CDR2 is YSYEKL. V lost 1 base to trimming and J lost 2 bases, with 18 bases between them. The CDR3 runs to 17 residues. The CDR3 DNA reads TGCGCCAGCAGCCAAGGCGAATGGGCAGGGGCCACCTACGAGCAGTACTTC. This translates into CASSQGEWAGATYEQYF.

This clone was observed a few times. The chain employs TRBV7-9 and TRBJ2-2, with a weak D call TRBD1 (5 bases). This CDR3 region has 13 residues. Germline CDR1 SEHNR, CDR2 FQNEAQ (reference sequence). The germline V and J ends were trimmed by 5 bases and 6 bases, with 10 bases remaining between them. DNA for the CDR3: TGTGCCAGCAGCCATGGGGCTGCCGGGGAGCTGTTTTTT. Residues: CASSHGAAGELFF.

The CDR3 sequence: CASSEQGDYYEQYF. The CDR3 bases are TGTGCCAGCAGCGAACAGGGAGATTACTACGAGCAGTACTTC. The chain couples TRBV7-3 to TRBJ2-7, with D tentatively TRBD1 (6 bases). This CDR3 has 14 residues. CDR1 SGHTA and CDR2 FQGTGA come from the germline V gene. V lost 5 bases to trimming and J lost 3 bases, with 14 bases between them. The variable domain in full, completed from reference TRBV7-3 and TRBJ2-7, reads GAGVSQTPSNKVTEKGKYVELRCDPISGHTALYWYRQSLGQGPEFLIYFQGTGAADDSGLPNDRFFAVRPEGSVSTLKIQRTERGDSAVYLCASSEQGDYYEQYFGPGTRLTVT.

The rearrangement joins TRBV29-1 to TRBJ1-2, with D unresolved. The CDR3 spans 12 residues. V was trimmed by 6 bases and J by 0 bases, leaving 8 bases between them. Germline loops: CDR1 SQVTM, CDR2 ANQGSEA. In DNA, the CDR3 is TGCAGCGTCTCTAGGACTAACTATGGCTACACCTTC. Amino acid sequence: CSVSRTNYGYTF.

The rearrangement joins TRBV7-8 to TRBJ1-3, with D possibly being TRBD1 (6 bases). The length of the CDR3 is 15 residues. V lost 1 base and J 8 bases, leaving 15 bases between the germline ends. Per germline, CDR1 SGHVS and CDR2 FQNEAQ. CDR3 in amino acids: CASSLGQARSDTIYF. The CDR3, as DNA: TGTGCCAGCAGCTTAGGACAGGCCCGGTCCGACACCATATATTTT.

The genes are TRBV25-1 and TRBJ2-2; the match to TRBD2 covers 8 bases. CDR1 is MGHDK, CDR2 SYGVNS, per germline. The V and J ends lost 2 bases and 5 bases, in that order; junction bases with no gene match: 4. The CDR3 contains 15 residues. CDR3 sequence (DNA): TGTGCCAGCAGTGAAACCAAGCGGGGGACCGGGGAGCTGTTTTTT. It codes for CASSETKRGTGELFF.